The 8 T cell receptor beta chains below come from one sample, sequenced in a study of blood T cell repertoires in COVID-19. Generated by immunoSEQ multiplex PCR, the TCRdb table keeps only in-frame clones and is missing some. This table has 310,000 or so clones, roughly 90% appearing once. Material: peripheral blood. These receptors all come from a woman in her 50s with active or convalescent COVID-19.

J is TRBJ1-1 and V is TRBV5-1; 9 bases map to TRBD1. This CDR3 is 15 amino acids long. CDR1 and CDR2 from the germline V gene are SGHRS and YFSETQ. Trimming removed 2 bases from V and 4 bases from J; junction bases left unmatched: 6. The CDR3 protein is CASSLQGAGTTEAFF. CDR3 coding DNA: TGCGCCAGCAGCTTACAGGGGGCTGGAACCACTGAAGCTTTCTTT.

This clone showed up just once. This chain connects TRBV19 to TRBJ1-1, with TRBD1 matching over 7 bases. J lost 2 bases, V lost 7 bases, and 10 bases had no gene match. Looked up from germline, CDR1 is LNHDA and CDR2 is SQIVND (reference sequence). CDR3 length: 15 amino acids. CDR3 protein: CASITGGQQNTEAFF. The CDR3 region has the DNA TGTGCCAGTATTACTGGGGGACAGCAAAACACTGAAGCTTTCTTT.

This chain uses TRBV14 with TRBJ2-1; 8 bases map to TRBD2. The V and J ends lost 2 bases and 9 bases, in that order; junction bases with no gene match: 15. This CDR3 is built from 17 residues. The germline gives CDR1 SGHDN, CDR2 FVKESK. The CDR3 DNA is TGTGCCAGCAGCCAATGGAGTAGCGGGATTGTAACCGGTGAGCAGTTCTTC. This codes for CASSQWSSGIVTGEQFF. Full variable domain (remainder filled in from reference TRBV14 and TRBJ2-1): EAGVTQFPSHSVIEKGQTVTLRCDPISGHDNLYWYRRVMGKEIKFLLHFVKESKQDESGMPNNRFLAERTGGTYSTLKVQPAELEDSGVYFCASSQWSSGIVTGEQFFGPGTRLTVL.

The chain has TRBV30 and TRBJ2-7; D might be TRBD2 (6 bases). The CDR3 is made up of 15 amino acids. Looked up from germline, CDR1 is GTSNPN and CDR2 is SVGIG (reference sequence). V was pared by 1 base and J by 0 bases, with 13 bases between. CDR3 protein: CAWSGGTSPSYEQYF. The CDR3 DNA is TGTGCCTGGAGTGGAGGGACTTCCCCCTCCTACGAGCAGTACTTC.

The rearrangement joins TRBV10-3 to TRBJ1-2, with 8 bases lining up with TRBD1. CDR1 and CDR2 from the germline V gene are ENHRY and SYGVKD. The V segment lost 7 bases and the J segment 7 bases; nucleotides outside the gene matches: 5. The CDR3 contains 12 residues. The DNA of the CDR3 is TGTGCCATCATGGCACAGGGGGGTGGCTACACCTTC. Its translation: CAIMAQGGGYTF.

The chain joins TRBV7-6 to TRBJ1-6, with D unresolved. The CDR3 covers 15 residues. Germline CDR1 is SGHVS and CDR2 is FNYEAQ. V was trimmed by 1 base and J by 6 bases, leaving 10 bases between them. The DNA of the CDR3 is TGTGCCAGCAGCTTAGATCGGGTGTCTAATTCACCCCTCCACTTT. Translated, it gives CASSLDRVSNSPLHF.

V is TRBV7-3 and J is TRBJ2-3; the match to TRBD1 covers 8 bases. Per germline, CDR1 SGHTA and CDR2 FQGTGA. CDR3 length equals 15 residues. V was clipped by 2 bases and J by 3 bases; unmatched bases: 4. CDR3 nucleotides: TGTGCCAGCAGCTTACAGGGGGCTCTAACAGATACGCAGTATTTT. Its protein is CASSLQGALTDTQYF.

The rearrangement links TRBV6-5 to TRBJ1-1, with 8 bases that match TRBD1. Germline CDR1 MNHEY, CDR2 SVGAGI. Losses at the gene ends were 5 bases for V and 5 bases for J; bases not matched to a gene: 4. The CDR3 runs 13 residues. CDR3 loop: CASSRDRLTEAFF. CDR3 nucleotide sequence: TGTGCCAGCAGTCGGGACAGGCTTACTGAAGCTTTCTTT.